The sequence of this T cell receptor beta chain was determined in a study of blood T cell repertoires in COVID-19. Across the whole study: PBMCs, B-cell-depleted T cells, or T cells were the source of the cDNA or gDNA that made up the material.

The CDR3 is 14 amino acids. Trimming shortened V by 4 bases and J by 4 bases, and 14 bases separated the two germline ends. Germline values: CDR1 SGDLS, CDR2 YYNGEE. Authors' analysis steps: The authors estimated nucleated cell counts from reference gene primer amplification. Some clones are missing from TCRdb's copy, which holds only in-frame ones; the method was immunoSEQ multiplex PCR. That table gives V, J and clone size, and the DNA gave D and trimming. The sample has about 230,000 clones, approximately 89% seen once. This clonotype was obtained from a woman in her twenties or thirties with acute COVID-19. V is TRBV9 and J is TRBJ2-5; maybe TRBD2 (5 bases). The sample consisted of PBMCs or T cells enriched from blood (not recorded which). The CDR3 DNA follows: TGTGCCAGCAGCATAGACCCTGCGGGAGAGACCCAGTACTTC. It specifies CASSIDPAGETQYF.